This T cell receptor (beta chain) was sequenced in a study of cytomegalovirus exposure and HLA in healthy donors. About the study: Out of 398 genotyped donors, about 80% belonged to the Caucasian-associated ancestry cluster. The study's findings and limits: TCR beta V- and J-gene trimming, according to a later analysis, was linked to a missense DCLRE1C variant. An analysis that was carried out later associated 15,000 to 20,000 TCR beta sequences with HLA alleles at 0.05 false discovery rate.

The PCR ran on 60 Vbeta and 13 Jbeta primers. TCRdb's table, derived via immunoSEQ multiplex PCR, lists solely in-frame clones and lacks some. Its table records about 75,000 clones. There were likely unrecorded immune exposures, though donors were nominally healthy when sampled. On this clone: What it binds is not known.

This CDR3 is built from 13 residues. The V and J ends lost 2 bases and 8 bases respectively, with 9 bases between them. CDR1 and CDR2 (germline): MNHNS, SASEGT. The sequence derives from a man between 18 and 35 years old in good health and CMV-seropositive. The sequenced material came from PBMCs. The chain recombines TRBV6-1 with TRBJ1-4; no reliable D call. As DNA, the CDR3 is TGTGCCAGCAGTGAAATGTGGGCGGAAAAACTGTTTTTT. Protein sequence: CASSEMWAEKLFF.